This TCR beta chain was identified in a study of OX40 agonist ivuxolimab in advanced cancers. TCRdb's table, derived via immunoSEQ multiplex PCR, lists solely in-frame clones and lacks some. The sample carries more than 60,000 clones, roughly nine tenths recorded once. The source material was CD4+ or CD8+ T cells sorted from blood, sampled in a trial of the OX40 agonist ivuxolimab. This TCR derives from an adult with an advanced solid tumor such as melanoma, head and neck, liver or kidney cancer.

The CDR3 DNA follows: TGTGCCAGCAGTTCGACAGGCTCCTCTGGAAACACCATATATTTT. Amino acids: CASSSTGSSGNTIYF. V is TRBV27 and J is TRBJ1-3; D is perhaps TRBD1 (6 bases). This CDR3 comprises 15 residues. Deletions cut 4 bases from V and 0 bases from J, with 10 bases between. Per the germline V gene, CDR1 is MNHEY and CDR2 is SMNVEV (reference sequence).